The clone carrying this T cell receptor (beta chain) has more than one count but fewer than ten. Antigen unknown. The read falls 3 residues short of the CDR3 end, and the missing part is taken from the germline J gene. Sequencing input was equivalent genomic DNA from CVID and controls. Generated by immunoSEQ multiplex PCR, the TCRdb table keeps only in-frame clones and is missing some. The sample was found to contain approximately 15,000 clones, and every one recurs. This entry comes from a study of T cell clonality in common variable immunodeficiency. The CDR3 totals 14 residues. CDR1 and CDR2 (germline): KGHSH, LQKENI. V gave up 2 bases and J gave up 4 bases, with 11 bases separating them. Study-wide points: Links between repertoire features and CVID complications were heterogeneity-limited. Reportedly, TCR beta sequences from common variable immunodeficiency showed fewer deletions and N-nucleotide insertions. T cell subpopulation sequencing would be needed to explain CVID clonality.

The receptor comes from a human donor with common variable immunodeficiency. Sample: peripheral blood mononuclear cells. This chain joins TRBV18 and TRBJ1-2; D gene ambiguous. The CDR3 DNA, read in part, is TGTGCCAGCTCACCAGGTGCTGGCGGCTATGGC. Encoded protein: CASSPGAGGYG. The entire CDR3 protein reads CASSPGAGGYGYTF.